A single T cell receptor (beta chain) is shown here with its context. What it binds is unknown. This record comes from a study of cytomegalovirus exposure and HLA in healthy donors. Study results and limitations: About 87% or about 30% of the time was how often most TCR beta V segments were productive, according to an earlier analysis. Using a false discovery rate of 0.05, a later analysis showed that fewer than 20,000 TCR beta sequences were associated with HLA alleles.

The CDR3 loop spans 12 amino acids. Trimming took 5 bases from V and 2 from J, leaving 9 bases between them. CDR1 and CDR2 from the germline V gene are SQVTM and ANQGSEA. The PCR ran on 60 Vbeta and 13 Jbeta primers. Using immunoSEQ multiplex PCR, the repertoire was profiled, and TCRdb retains in-frame clones only, with some absent. The repertoire shows around 210,000 clones; the top ten hold about 1%. Material for sequencing was PBMCs. V and J are TRBV29-1 and TRBJ1-2; no clear D gene. This receptor was taken from a girl aged 2-10 years in good health and CMV-seropositive. This chain's CDR3 is CSVWSENYGYTF. The DNA of the CDR3 is TGCAGCGTTTGGTCAGAAAACTATGGCTACACCTTC.